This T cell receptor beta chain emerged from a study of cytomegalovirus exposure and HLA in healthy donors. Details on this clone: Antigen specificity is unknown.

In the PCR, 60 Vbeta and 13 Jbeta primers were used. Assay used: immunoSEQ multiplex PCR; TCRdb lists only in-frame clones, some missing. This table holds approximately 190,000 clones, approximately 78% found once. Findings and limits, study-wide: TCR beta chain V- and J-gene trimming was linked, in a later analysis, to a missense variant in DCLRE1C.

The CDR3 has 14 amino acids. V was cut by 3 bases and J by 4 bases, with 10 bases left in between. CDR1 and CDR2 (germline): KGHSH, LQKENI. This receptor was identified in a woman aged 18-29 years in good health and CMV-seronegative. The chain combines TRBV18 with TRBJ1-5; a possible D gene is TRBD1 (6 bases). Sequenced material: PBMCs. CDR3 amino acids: CASSPGQINQPQHF. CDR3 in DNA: TGTGCCAGCTCACCCGGACAGATTAATCAGCCCCAGCATTTT.